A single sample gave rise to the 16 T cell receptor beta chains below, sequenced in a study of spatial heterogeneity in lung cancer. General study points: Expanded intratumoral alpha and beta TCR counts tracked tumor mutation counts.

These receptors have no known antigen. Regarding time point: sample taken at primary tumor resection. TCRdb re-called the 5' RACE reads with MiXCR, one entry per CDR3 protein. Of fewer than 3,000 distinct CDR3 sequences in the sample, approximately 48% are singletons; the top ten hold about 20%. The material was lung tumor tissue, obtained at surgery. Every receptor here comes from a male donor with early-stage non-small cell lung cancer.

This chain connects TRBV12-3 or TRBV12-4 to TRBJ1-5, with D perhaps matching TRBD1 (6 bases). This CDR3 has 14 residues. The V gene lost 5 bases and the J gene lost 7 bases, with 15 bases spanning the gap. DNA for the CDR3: TGTGCCAGCAGTCTGACACAGGGCGGGCAGCCCCAGCATTTT. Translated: CASSLTQGGQPQHF.

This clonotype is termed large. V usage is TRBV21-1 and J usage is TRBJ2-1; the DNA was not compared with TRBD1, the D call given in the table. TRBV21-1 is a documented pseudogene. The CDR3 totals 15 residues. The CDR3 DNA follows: TGTGCCAGCAGCAAAGGGGCGCCGAGCCCCAGAGAGCAGTTCTTC. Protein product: CASSKGAPSPREQFF.

In nucleotides, the CDR3 is TGCAGTGCTCGAAGACAGGGTTCTTTGGATACGCAGTATTTT. Translating it yields CSARRQGSLDTQYF. The V call is TRBV20-1, the J call TRBJ2-3; 7 bases match TRBD1. J lost 6 bases, V lost 5 bases, and 11 bases had no gene match. The germline V gene encodes CDR1 DFQATT and CDR2 SNEGSKA (reference sequence). There are 14 residues in the CDR3.

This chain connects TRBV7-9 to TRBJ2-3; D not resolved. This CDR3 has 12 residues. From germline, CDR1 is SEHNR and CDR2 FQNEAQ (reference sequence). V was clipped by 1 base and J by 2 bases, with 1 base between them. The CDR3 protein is CASSLDTDTQYF. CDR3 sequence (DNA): TGTGCCAGCAGCTTAGACACAGATACGCAGTATTTT.

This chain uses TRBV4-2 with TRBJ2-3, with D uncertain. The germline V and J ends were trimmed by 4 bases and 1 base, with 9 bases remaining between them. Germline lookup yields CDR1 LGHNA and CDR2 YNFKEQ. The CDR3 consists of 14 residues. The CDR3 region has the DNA TGTGCCAGCAGCCGGGGTGCTCGCACAGATACGCAGTATTTT. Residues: CASSRGARTDTQYF.

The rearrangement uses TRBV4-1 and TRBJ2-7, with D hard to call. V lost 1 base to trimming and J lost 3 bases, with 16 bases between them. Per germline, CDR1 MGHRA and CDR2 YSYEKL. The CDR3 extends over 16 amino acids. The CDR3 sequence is CASSQGIRSDLYEQYF. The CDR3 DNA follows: TGCGCCAGCAGCCAAGGGATACGGAGCGACCTCTACGAGCAGTACTTC.

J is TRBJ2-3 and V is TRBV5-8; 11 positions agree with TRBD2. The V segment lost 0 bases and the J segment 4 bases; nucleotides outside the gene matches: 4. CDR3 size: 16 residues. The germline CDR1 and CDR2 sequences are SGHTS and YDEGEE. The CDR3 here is CASSLEDSGGADTQYF. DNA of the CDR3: TGTGCCAGCAGCTTGGAAGATAGCGGGGGGGCAGATACGCAGTATTTT. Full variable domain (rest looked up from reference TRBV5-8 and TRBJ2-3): EAGVTQSPTHLIKTRGQQATLRCSPISGHTSVYWYQQALGLGLQFLLWYDEGEERNRGNFPPRFSGRQFPNYSSELNVNALELEDSALYLCASSLEDSGGADTQYFGPGTRLTVL.

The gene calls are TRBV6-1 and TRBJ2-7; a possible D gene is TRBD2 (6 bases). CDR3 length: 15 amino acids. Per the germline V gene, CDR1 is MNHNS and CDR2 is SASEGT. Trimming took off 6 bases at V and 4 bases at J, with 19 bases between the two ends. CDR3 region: CASSSFWEGGYEQYF. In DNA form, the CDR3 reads TGTGCCAGCAGCTCGTTTTGGGAAGGAGGGTACGAGCAGTACTTC.

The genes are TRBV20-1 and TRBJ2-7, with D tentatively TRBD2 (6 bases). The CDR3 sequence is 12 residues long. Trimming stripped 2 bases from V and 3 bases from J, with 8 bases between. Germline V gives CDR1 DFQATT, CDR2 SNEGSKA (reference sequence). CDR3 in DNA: TGCAGTGCTAGAAAGACTAGCTACGAGCAGTACTTC. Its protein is CSARKTSYEQYF.

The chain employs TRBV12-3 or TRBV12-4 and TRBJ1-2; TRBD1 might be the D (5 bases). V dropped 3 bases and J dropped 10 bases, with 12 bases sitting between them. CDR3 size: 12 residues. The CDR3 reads CASSFGTEYYTF. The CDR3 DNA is TGTGCCAGCAGTTTCGGGACGGAATACTACACCTTC.

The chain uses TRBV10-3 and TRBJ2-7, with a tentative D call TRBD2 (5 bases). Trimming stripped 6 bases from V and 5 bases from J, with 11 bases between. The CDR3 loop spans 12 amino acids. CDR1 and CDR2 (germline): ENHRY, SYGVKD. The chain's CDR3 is CAISGTADEQYF. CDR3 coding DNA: TGTGCCATCAGCGGAACAGCGGACGAGCAGTACTTC.

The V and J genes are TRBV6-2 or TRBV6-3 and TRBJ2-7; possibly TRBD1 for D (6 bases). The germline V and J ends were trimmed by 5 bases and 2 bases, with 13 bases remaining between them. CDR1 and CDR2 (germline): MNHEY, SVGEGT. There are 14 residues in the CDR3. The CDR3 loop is CASSNGQWTYEQYF. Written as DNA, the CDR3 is TGTGCCAGCAGTAACGGACAGTGGACCTACGAGCAGTACTTC.

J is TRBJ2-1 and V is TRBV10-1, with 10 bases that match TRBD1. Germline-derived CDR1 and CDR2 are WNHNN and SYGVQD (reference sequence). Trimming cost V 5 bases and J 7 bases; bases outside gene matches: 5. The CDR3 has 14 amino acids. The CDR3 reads CASSWGQGQNEQFF. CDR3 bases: TGCGCCAGCAGTTGGGGACAGGGGCAAAATGAGCAGTTCTTC.

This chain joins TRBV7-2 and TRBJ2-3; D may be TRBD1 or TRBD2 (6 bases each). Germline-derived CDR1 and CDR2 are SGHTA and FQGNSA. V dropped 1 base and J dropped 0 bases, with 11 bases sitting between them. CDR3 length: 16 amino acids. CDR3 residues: CASSLGGRDSTDTQYF. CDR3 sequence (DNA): TGTGCCAGCAGCTTAGGGGGGCGGGATAGCACAGATACGCAGTATTTT.

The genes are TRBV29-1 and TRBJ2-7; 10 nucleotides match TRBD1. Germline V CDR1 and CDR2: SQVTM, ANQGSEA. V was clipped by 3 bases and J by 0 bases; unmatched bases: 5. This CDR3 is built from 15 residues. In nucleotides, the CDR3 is TGCAGCGTTGAGACAGGGGGCCGAAGCTCCTACGAGCAGTACTTC. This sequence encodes CSVETGGRSSYEQYF.

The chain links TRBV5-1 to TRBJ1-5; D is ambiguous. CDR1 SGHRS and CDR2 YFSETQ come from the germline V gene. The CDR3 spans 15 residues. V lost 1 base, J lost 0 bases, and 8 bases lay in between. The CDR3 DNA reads TGCGCCAGCAGCTTGTTGGGAAATAGCAATCAGCCCCAGCATTTT. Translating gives CASSLLGNSNQPQHF.